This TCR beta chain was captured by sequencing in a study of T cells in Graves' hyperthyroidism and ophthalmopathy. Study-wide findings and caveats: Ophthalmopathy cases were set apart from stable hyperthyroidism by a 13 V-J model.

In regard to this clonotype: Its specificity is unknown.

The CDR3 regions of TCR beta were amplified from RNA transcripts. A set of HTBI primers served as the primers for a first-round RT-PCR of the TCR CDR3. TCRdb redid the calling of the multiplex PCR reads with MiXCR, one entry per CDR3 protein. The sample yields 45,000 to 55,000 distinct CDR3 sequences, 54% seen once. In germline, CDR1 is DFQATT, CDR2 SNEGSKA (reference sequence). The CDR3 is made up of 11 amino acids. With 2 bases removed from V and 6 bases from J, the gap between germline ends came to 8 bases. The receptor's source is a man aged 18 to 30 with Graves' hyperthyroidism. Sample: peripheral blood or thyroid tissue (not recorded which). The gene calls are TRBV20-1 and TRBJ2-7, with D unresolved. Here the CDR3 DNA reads TGCAGTGCTAGAATGGTTCGCGAGCAGTACTTC. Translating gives CSARMVREQYF.